This T cell receptor (beta chain) is from a study of blood T cell dynamics during melanoma immunotherapy. Time point reported: week 3, after first cycle of checkpoint inhibitor. Generated by immunoSEQ multiplex PCR, the TCRdb table keeps only in-frame clones and is missing some. In the table there are over 3,500 clones, 78% of which are singletons. The V and J ends lost 7 bases and 0 bases respectively, with 9 bases between them. The CDR3 covers 13 residues. CDR1 and CDR2 from the germline V gene are WNHNN and SYGVQD (reference sequence). This receptor was obtained from a human donor with melanoma. Sequencing used blood, obtained from a patient treated with checkpoint blockade. This chain joins TRBV10-1 and TRBJ1-1, with D unclear. CDR3 sequence: CASTTGVNTEAFF. The CDR3 bases are TGCGCCAGCACTACCGGGGTGAACACTGAAGCTTTCTTT.